This TCR beta chain was captured in a study of blood T cells in healthy people across ages. The overall study: Per two T cells, about one barcoded beta molecule was captured through template switching.

Drawn from each donor were 8.5 to 10 milliliters of peripheral blood. The CDR3 is made up of 14 amino acids. Trimming stripped 2 bases from V and 7 bases from J, with 12 bases between. Germline V gene sequence: CDR1 MNHNS, CDR2 SASEGT. Primed by a sample-barcoded 5' primer and a J-beta primer mix, a second PCR proceeded for roughly 6 to 12 cycles. Every single cDNA molecule received a tag from a template-switch adaptor with 12 random nucleotides. In TCRdb, the 5' RACE reads were re-called with MiXCR into one record per CDR3 protein. The table lists 1.5 million or so distinct CDR3 sequences, approximately 43% of them singletons.

The rearrangement uses TRBV6-1 and TRBJ1-5; D uncertain. The material sequenced was blood. This receptor was taken from a woman aged 18-30 years in good health. The CDR3 spells CASSEIRDGQPQHF. The DNA of the CDR3 is TGTGCCAGCAGTGAAATAAGGGATGGACAGCCCCAGCATTTT.